This T cell receptor beta chain was observed in a study of cytomegalovirus exposure and HLA in healthy donors. The CDR3 is 15 amino acids. V was trimmed by 3 bases and J by 2 bases, leaving 12 bases between them. From germline, CDR1 is SNHLY and CDR2 FYNNEI. Regarding this clone: Its specificity is unknown.

Points from the study as a whole: Among immune exposure information, only CMV serostatus was available.

Use of 60 Vbeta and 13 Jbeta primers characterized the PCR. TCRdb keeps only in-frame clones here, not all; method: immunoSEQ multiplex PCR. This table has 90,000 to 110,000 clones, approximately 81% appearing once. This TCR came from a woman in her 30s in good health and CMV-seronegative. The sequencing sample was made of PBMCs. J is TRBJ2-3 and V is TRBV2, with D tentatively TRBD1 (5 bases). The CDR3 region is CASSEVGPPTDTQYF. CDR3 nucleotides: TGTGCCAGCAGTGAGGTGGGGCCCCCCACAGATACGCAGTATTTT.